The 13 T cell receptor beta chains presented below share a single source sample, sequenced in a study of blood T cell repertoires in COVID-19. Profiled with immunoSEQ multiplex PCR; TCRdb holds only in-frame clones, not every one. The data contain about 210,000 clones, around 81% of them singletons. Sequenced material: PBMCs or T cells enriched from blood (not recorded which). The source of these receptors is a woman between 45 and 60 years old with acute COVID-19.

This clone came up a few times. The rearrangement uses TRBV7-8 and TRBJ1-1; D call uncertain. The CDR3 covers 14 residues. Germline CDR1 and CDR2: SGHVS and FQNEAQ. V lost 5 bases and J 3 bases, leaving 13 bases between the germline ends. The CDR3 region is CASSGPTRDTEAFF. The CDR3 nucleotides are TGTGCCAGCAGCGGCCCTACTAGGGACACTGAAGCTTTCTTT.

This chain joins TRBV5-1 and TRBJ2-7; D might be TRBD1 (5 bases). Germline V gene lookup returns CDR1 SGHRS and CDR2 YFSETQ. V was clipped by 7 bases and J by 5 bases, with 13 bases between them. This CDR3 region has 12 residues. Here the CDR3 DNA reads TGCGCCAGCTACTTAGACAGCCACGAGCAGTACTTC. This sequence encodes CASYLDSHEQYF.

The CDR3, as DNA: TGTGCCAGCAGTTTAACCGGGAACGGCCCCTACGAGCAGTACTTC. Amino acids: CASSLTGNGPYEQYF. V and J are TRBV27 and TRBJ2-7, with TRBD2 as a possible D gene (5 bases). Trimming stripped 2 bases from V and 2 bases from J, with 13 bases between. The CDR3 loop spans 15 amino acids. Per germline, CDR1 MNHEY and CDR2 SMNVEV (reference sequence).

The chain has TRBV3-1 (or the pseudogene TRBV3-2) and TRBJ1-6; no clear D. Trimming stripped 7 bases from V and 0 bases from J, with 10 bases between. This CDR3 comprises 15 residues. The germline V gene has CDR1 LGHDT and CDR2 YNNKEL (reference sequence). In DNA form, the CDR3 reads TGTGCCAGCAAACTAGGGAGCTCCTATAATTCACCCCTCCACTTT. Its translation is CASKLGSSYNSPLHF.

The chain joins TRBV30 to TRBJ2-5; possibly TRBD2 for D (6 bases). Germline CDR1 reads GTSNPN; CDR2 reads SVGIG (reference sequence). The CDR3 extends over 15 amino acids. Trimming cost V 0 bases and J 2 bases, with 13 bases left between them. The CDR3 sequence is CAWSVGFSGQETQYF. CDR3 sequence (DNA): TGTGCCTGGAGTGTTGGGTTTAGCGGTCAAGAGACCCAGTACTTC.

In its sample, this clone was seen once. The J gene is TRBJ1-4, the V gene TRBV19; 9 bases map to TRBD1. Germline V gene lookup returns CDR1 LNHDA and CDR2 SQIVND (reference sequence). CDR3 length equals 13 residues. V was pared by 5 bases and J by 7 bases, with 2 bases of the junction left unmatched. CDR3 loop: CASSGQGIEKLFF. The CDR3 DNA sequence: TGTGCCAGTAGTGGACAGGGGATTGAAAAACTGTTTTTT.

The chain uses TRBV30 and TRBJ1-1; no clear D. With 4 bases removed from V and 3 bases from J, the gap between germline ends came to 12 bases. Germline assignment: CDR1 GTSNPN and CDR2 SVGIG (reference sequence). This CDR3 comprises 13 residues. The CDR3 sequence is CAWNEVRYTEAFF. The CDR3 region has the DNA TGTGCCTGGAACGAGGTTAGGTACACTGAAGCTTTCTTT.

This clone has just a few counts. This chain connects TRBV6-2 or TRBV6-3 to TRBJ2-2, with D tentatively TRBD2 (5 bases). Germline-derived CDR1 and CDR2 are MNHEY and SVGEGT. CDR3 size: 15 residues. The V and J ends lost 0 bases and 5 bases respectively, with 10 bases between them. Written as DNA, the CDR3 is TGTGCCAGCAGTTACTCAACGGGATGGACCGGGGAGCTGTTTTTT. Its translation is CASSYSTGWTGELFF.

The chain employs TRBV11-3 and TRBJ1-1; D uncertain. The V end was cut by 1 base, the J end by 0 bases, with 6 bases between. Germline lookup yields CDR1 SGHNT and CDR2 YENEEA. The CDR3 contains 14 residues. DNA for the CDR3: TGTGCCAGCAGCTTAGCTCAGATGAACACTGAAGCTTTCTTT. It is translated as CASSLAQMNTEAFF.

V is TRBV6-2 or TRBV6-3 and J is TRBJ2-1, with 7 bases lining up with TRBD2. The CDR3 consists of 14 residues. V dropped 0 bases and J dropped 9; count of bases not matched to a gene: 5. Germline CDR1 and CDR2: MNHEY and SVGEGT. CDR3 sequence: CASSYSAGVGEQFF. Written as DNA, the CDR3 is TGTGCCAGCAGTTACTCGGCGGGAGTCGGTGAGCAGTTCTTC.

The chain recombines TRBV5-1 with TRBJ1-4, with 9 bases lining up with TRBD1. Germline V lookup: CDR1 SGHRS, CDR2 YFSETQ. Trimming took 7 bases from V and 8 from J; bases not matched to a gene: 9. CDR3 length: 14 amino acids. CDR3 loop: CASGTGTGKEKLFF. CDR3 nucleotides: TGCGCCAGCGGGACCGGGACAGGGAAGGAAAAACTGTTTTTT.

This clone was counted a few times. The V call is TRBV6-2 or TRBV6-3, the J call TRBJ2-7, with 7 positions matching TRBD2. The V and J ends lost 5 bases and 3 bases, in that order; junction bases with no gene match: 4. CDR1 is MNHEY and CDR2 is SVGEGT in the germline V gene. This CDR3 spans 13 amino acids. The CDR3 DNA is TGTGCCAGCAGTCCAGCGGGGAACTACGAGCAGTACTTC. Its protein product is CASSPAGNYEQYF.

As to this clone: Other DNA sequences from this sample encode an identical CDR3 as well. This chain connects TRBV19 to TRBJ2-2; D call uncertain. The germline CDR1 and CDR2 sequences are LNHDA and SQIVND (reference sequence). Trimming stripped 1 base from V and 1 base from J, with 4 bases between. The CDR3 runs 14 residues. The CDR3 region has the DNA TGTGCCAGTAGTATAGGGCAGAACACCGGGGAGCTGTTTTTT. It codes for CASSIGQNTGELFF.